These T cell receptor beta chains were read from a single sample in a study of beta chain features in type 1 diabetes. Measured with immunoSEQ multiplex PCR; TCRdb has only the in-frame clones, and not every one. The data hold 400,000 or so clones, with around a tenth observed a single time. Sequencing used central memory CD4+ T cells from blood. The origin of the receptors is a man younger than 40 with type 1 diabetes. CDR3s include the opening cysteine and the closing phenylalanine or tryptophan. D genes are given only for firm matches. The listing skips clone size in some rows; elsewhere it reads once, few, many or a size class.

d_gene	j_gene	abundance	v_gene	CDR3nt	CDR3aa
.	TRBJ2-2	.	TRBV7-2	TGTGCCAGCAGCTTAGACTGGAGACACACCGGGGAGCTGTTTTTT	CASSLDWRHTGELFF
.	TRBJ2-5	.	TRBV6-1	TGTGCCAGCAGTGCCTGGGCAGAGGAAGAGACCCAGTACTTC	CASSAWAEEETQYF
TRBD1	TRBJ2-1	few	TRBV4-3	TGCGCCAGCAGCCGCTTATTCCGGGACAGGTACAATGAGCAGTTCTTC	CASSRLFRDRYNEQFF
.	TRBJ2-1	few	TRBV25-1	TGTGCCAGCAACACGGGGTCTTACAATGAGCAGTTCTTC	CASNTGSYNEQFF
TRBD1	TRBJ2-7	many	TRBV5-1	TGCGCCAGCAGCCCTGACAGGGCCCCCTACGAGCAGTACTTC	CASSPDRAPYEQYF
TRBD1	TRBJ1-4	few	TRBV28	TGTGCCAGCAGTTGGGACAGGGGGCTAGAAAAACTGTTTTTT	CASSWDRGLEKLFF
.	TRBJ1-2	.	TRBV6-6	TGTGCCAGCACCCCACACGACAGCGTAGGATATGGCTACACCTTC	CASTPHDSVGYGYTF
.	TRBJ1-1	many	TRBV7-9	TGTGCCAGCAGCTTATCCTCCCTAGCTGAAGCTTTCTTT	CASSLSSLAEAFF
TRBD1	TRBJ2-5	many	TRBV28	TGTGCCAGCAGTGCGCACAGGGGGCACGGGGAGACCCAGTACTTC	CASSAHRGHGETQYF
.	TRBJ2-1	many	TRBV7-2	TGTGCCAGCAGCTTGTCAATGACGGCCCTATACAATGAGCAGTTCTTC	CASSLSMTALYNEQFF